This entry describes one T cell receptor (beta chain). Its specificity is unknown. This PCR relied on a set of 60 Vbeta primers and 13 Jbeta primers. TCRdb's copy holds only in-frame clones and misses some; the assay was immunoSEQ multiplex PCR. The sample consists of over 110,000 clones, over 70% of them appearing once. Germline V gene data show CDR1 as MGHRA and CDR2 as YSYEKL. The CDR3 is 13 residues long. The V gene lost 0 bases and the J gene lost 8 bases, with 10 bases spanning the gap. This sample is part of a study of cytomegalovirus exposure and HLA in healthy donors. The overall study: Previous work identified roughly 120 million unique TCR beta sequences from about 179 million T cells.

General study findings and limits: With later analysis, a missense DCLRE1C variant became linked to TCR beta V- and J-gene trimming. Solely CMV serostatus was available to characterize immune exposure.

What was sequenced was PBMCs. The TCR was taken from a man aged 18 to 30 in good health and CMV-seronegative. The chain combines TRBV4-1 with TRBJ1-2; D not resolved. CDR3 coding DNA: TGCGCCAGCAGCCAAGATAGTCCGGTGGGCTACACCTTC. Its protein product is CASSQDSPVGYTF.